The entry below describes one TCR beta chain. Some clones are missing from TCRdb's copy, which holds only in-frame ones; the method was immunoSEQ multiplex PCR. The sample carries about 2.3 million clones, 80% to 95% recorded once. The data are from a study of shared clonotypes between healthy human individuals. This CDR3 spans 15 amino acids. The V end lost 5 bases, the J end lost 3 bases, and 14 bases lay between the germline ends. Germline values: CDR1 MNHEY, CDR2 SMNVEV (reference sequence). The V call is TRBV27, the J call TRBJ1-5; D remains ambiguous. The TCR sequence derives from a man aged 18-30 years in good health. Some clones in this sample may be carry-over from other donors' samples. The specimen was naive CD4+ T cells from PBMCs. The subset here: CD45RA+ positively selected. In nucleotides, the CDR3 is TGTGCCAGCAGTGCACTTGGAGCGCACAATCAGCCCCAGCATTTT. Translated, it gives CASSALGAHNQPQHF.